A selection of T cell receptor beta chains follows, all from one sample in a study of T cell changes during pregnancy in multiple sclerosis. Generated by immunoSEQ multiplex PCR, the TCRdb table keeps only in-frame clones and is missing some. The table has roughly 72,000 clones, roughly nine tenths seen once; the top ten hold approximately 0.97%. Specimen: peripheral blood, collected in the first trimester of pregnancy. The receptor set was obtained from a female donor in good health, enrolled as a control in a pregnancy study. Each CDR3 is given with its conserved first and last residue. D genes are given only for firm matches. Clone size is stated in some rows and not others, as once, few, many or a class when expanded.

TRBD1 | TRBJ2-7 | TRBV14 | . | TGTGCCAGCAGCCGTACAGGGGGCGTCTACGAGCAGTACTTC | CASSRTGGVYEQYF
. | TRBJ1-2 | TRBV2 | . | TGTGCCAGCTTGTCGAGGGAGTATGGCTACACCTTC | CASLSREYGYTF
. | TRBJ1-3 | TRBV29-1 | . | TGCAGCGGTGGAGCAAGCTCTGGAAACACCATATATTTT | CSGGASSGNTIYF
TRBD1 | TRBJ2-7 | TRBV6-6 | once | TGTGCCAGCAGGGACAGGGAACTTTCCTACGAGCAGTACTTC | CASRDRELSYEQYF
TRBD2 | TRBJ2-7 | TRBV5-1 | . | TGCGCCAGCTCGACTAGCGGGGGGGTTTACGAGCAGTACTTC | CASSTSGGVYEQYF
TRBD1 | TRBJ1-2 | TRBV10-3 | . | TGTGCCATCACTTCAGCAGGGGGGTACTATGGCTACACCTTC | CAITSAGGYYGYTF
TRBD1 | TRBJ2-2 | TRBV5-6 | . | TGTGCCAGCAGTGCAGGACAGGGGGCTAGGGCCGGGGAGCTGTTTTTT | CASSAGQGARAGELFF
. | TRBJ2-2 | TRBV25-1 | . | TGTGCCACAGAAAGAGGGGAGCTGTTTTTT | CATERGELFF
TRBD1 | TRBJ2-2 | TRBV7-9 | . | TGTGCCAGCAGCAGCGGACAGGGCGGGGAGCTGTTTTTT | CASSSGQGGELFF
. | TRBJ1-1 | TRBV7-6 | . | TGTGCCAGCAGCCCGGACTTAATGTACACTGAAGCTTTCTTT | CASSPDLMYTEAFF
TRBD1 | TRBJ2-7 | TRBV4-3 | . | TGCGCCAGCAGCCAAACCGGGACAGGGACGCCGGCCTACGAGCAGTACTTC | CASSQTGTGTPAYEQYF
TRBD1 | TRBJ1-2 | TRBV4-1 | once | TGCGCCAGTACGGGACAGCGAAACTATGGCTACACCTTC | CASTGQRNYGYTF
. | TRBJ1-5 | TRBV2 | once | TGTGCCAGCAGTGCAAACAGGGATTGGGGTCAGCCCCAGCATTTT | CASSANRDWGQPQHF
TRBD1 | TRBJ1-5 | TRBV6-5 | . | TGTGCCAGCAGGGGTGGACAGGGGGCGAGGCAGCCCCAGCATTTT | CASRGGQGARQPQHF
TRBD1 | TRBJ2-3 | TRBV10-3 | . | TGTGCCATCAGTCCGGGACAGACAACAGATACGCAGTATTTT | CAISPGQTTDTQYF
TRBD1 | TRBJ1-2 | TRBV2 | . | TGTGCCAGCAGACCGGGACAGGGATATGGCTACACCTTC | CASRPGQGYGYTF
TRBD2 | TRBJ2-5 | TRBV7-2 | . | TGTGCCAGCAGCTTAGCGGGGACTAGCGGCCAAGAGACCCAGTACTTC | CASSLAGTSGQETQYF
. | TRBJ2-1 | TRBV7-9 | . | TGTGCCAGCAGCTTATATACCGAAGGCTACTGGGGCCTTAATGAGCAGTTCTTC | CASSLYTEGYWGLNEQFF
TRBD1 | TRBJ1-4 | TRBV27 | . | TGTGCCAGCACCCGACAGGGGGCTGGGGAAAAACTGTTTTTT | CASTRQGAGEKLFF
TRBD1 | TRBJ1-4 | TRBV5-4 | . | TGTGCCAGCAGCTGGACAGGGAGAACTAATGAAAAACTGTTTTTT | CASSWTGRTNEKLFF
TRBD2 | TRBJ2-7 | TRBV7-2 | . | TGTGCCAGCAGCTCACAGGCGCGGGGGTTGGGCGAGCAGTACTTC | CASSSQARGLGEQYF
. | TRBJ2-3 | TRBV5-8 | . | TGTGCCAGCAGCCTTACTAGAGCTGATACGCAGTATTTT | CASSLTRADTQYF
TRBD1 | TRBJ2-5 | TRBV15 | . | TGTGCCACCAGCAGAGCCCTAGACAGGGCGGAGACCCAGTACTTC | CATSRALDRAETQYF
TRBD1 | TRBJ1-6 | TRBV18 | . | TGTGCCAGCTCAACCACGGGACAGGCCTTTAGCTCCTATAATTCACCCCTCCACTTT | CASSTTGQAFSSYNSPLHF
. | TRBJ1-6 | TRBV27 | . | TGTGCCAGCAGTTTAGGGCTGCTTTCACCCCTCCACTTT | CASSLGLLSPLHF
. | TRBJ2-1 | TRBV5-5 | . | TGTGCCAGCAGCTTCGAACAGGGAAACTACAATGAGCAGTTCTTC | CASSFEQGNYNEQFF
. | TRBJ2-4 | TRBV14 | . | TGTGCCAGCAGCTCCTTCTGGGGGCAGGAAAACATTCAGTACTTC | CASSSFWGQENIQYF
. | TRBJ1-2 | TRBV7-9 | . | TGTGCCAGCAGCACGAGGGGGGGGCAACGAGGCTACACCTTC | CASSTRGGQRGYTF
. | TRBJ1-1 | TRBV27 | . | TGTGCCAGCTCCCGTTACATGAACACTGAAGCTTTCTTT | CASSRYMNTEAFF
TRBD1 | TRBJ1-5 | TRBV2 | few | TGTGCCAGCAGCCGGACAGGGTACCAGCCCCAGCATTTT | CASSRTGYQPQHF
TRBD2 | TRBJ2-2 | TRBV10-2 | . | TGCGCCAGCAGTCCTAGCGGGGGAGACACCGGGGAGCTGTTTTTT | CASSPSGGDTGELFF
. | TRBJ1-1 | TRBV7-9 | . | TGTGCCTGCCACAGGGACGTGAACACTGAAGCTTTCTTT | CACHRDVNTEAFF
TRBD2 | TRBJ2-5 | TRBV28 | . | TGTGCCAGCAGTTTAATAGCGGGAGAGCTGAGCCAGACCCAGTACTTC | CASSLIAGELSQTQYF
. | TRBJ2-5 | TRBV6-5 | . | TGTGCCAGCAGTTACCTAGAGACCCAGTACTTC | CASSYLETQYF
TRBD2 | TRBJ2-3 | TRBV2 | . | TGTGCCAGCAACTCGGTCGGGGGGGTTGCTGATACGCAGTATTTT | CASNSVGGVADTQYF
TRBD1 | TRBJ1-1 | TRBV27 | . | TGTGCCAGCAGTTTCGCTTTAGGGGGCAACACTGAAGCTTTCTTT | CASSFALGGNTEAFF
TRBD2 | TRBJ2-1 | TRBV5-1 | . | TGCGCCAGCAGCACTACCGGGGGGGTGGCCACCCCCTTAGGGGAGCAGTTCTTC | CASSTTGGVATPLGEQFF
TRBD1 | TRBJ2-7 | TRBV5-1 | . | TGCGCCAGCAGCTTACAGGGGATACCCTACGAGCAGTACTTC | CASSLQGIPYEQYF
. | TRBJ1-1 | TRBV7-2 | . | TGTGCCAGCAGCCCGGGGGTGGCGGGTTTTAACACTGAAGCTTTCTTT | CASSPGVAGFNTEAFF
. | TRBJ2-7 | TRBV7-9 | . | TGTGCCAGCAGCTTAGGACTCGGTGAGCAGTACTTC | CASSLGLGEQYF
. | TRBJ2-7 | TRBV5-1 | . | TGCGCCAGCAGCTTGAATGCGGCCTACGAGCAGTACTTC | CASSLNAAYEQYF
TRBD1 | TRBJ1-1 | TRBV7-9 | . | TGTGCCAGCAGCTTACCGACAGGGGTCAAGGAAGCTTTCTTT | CASSLPTGVKEAFF
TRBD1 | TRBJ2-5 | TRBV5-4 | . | TGTGCCAGCAGCGGTACCGGGACAGGGTTAGAGACCCAGTACTTC | CASSGTGTGLETQYF
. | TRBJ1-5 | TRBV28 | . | TGTGCCAGCAGTTTATGGGGCAGGGAGGGTCAGCCCCAGCATTTT | CASSLWGREGQPQHF
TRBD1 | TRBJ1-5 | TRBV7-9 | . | TGTGCCAGCAGCTTCGACAGGGGGCGAAATCAGCCCCAGCATTTT | CASSFDRGRNQPQHF
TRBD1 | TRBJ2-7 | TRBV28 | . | TGTGCCAGCACCCAGACAGGGCCCTACGAGCAGTACTTC | CASTQTGPYEQYF
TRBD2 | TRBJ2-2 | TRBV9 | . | TGTGCCAGCAGCGTAGGGCTGCTAGCGGGAGTCACCGGGGAGCTGTTTTTT | CASSVGLLAGVTGELFF